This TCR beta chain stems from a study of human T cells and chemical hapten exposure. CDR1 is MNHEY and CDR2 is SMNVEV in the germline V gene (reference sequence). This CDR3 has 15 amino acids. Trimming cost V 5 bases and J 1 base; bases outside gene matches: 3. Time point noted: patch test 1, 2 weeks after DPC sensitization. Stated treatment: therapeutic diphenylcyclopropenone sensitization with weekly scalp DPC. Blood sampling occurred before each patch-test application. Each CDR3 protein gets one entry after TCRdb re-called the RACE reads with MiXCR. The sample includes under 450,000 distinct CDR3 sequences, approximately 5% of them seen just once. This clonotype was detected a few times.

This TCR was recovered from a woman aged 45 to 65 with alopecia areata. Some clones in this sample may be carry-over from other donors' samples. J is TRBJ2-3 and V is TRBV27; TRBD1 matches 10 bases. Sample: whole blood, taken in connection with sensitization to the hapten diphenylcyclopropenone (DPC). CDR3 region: CASSDRGRGTDTQYF. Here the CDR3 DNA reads TGTGCCAGCAGTGACAGGGGGCGAGGCACAGATACGCAGTATTTT.